The 29 T cell receptor beta chains presented below share a single source sample, sequenced in a study of blood T cell repertoires in COVID-19. Using immunoSEQ multiplex PCR, the repertoire was profiled, and TCRdb retains in-frame clones only, with some absent. The table includes fewer than 300,000 clones, 70% to 90% detected once. Sequenced material: PBMCs or T cells enriched from blood (not recorded which). The source of these receptors is a woman aged 30 to 39 who had recovered from COVID-19.

The chain combines TRBV30 with TRBJ2-1; a weak D match, TRBD1 (6 bases). Trimming left V 2 bases short and J 6 bases short, with 11 bases between. The CDR3 extends over 13 amino acids. Germline V CDR1 and CDR2: GTSNPN, SVGIG (reference sequence). CDR3 sequence: CAWSHRAGNEQFF. The CDR3 bases are TGTGCCTGGAGTCACAGGGCGGGCAATGAGCAGTTCTTC.

This chain connects TRBV28 to TRBJ2-1; TRBD1 aligns across 7 bases. CDR3 length: 16 amino acids. CDR1 and CDR2 from the germline V gene are MDHEN and SYDVKM. The J segment lost 0 bases and the V segment lost 6 bases, leaving 8 bases of the junction unmatched. CDR3 residues: CASSFNRQGSYNEQFF. The CDR3, as DNA: TGTGCCAGCAGCTTTAATCGACAGGGCTCCTACAATGAGCAGTTCTTC.

In its sample, this clone was seen once. The CDR3 coding sequence is TGCGCCAGCAGCCCCGAATTGATGGGGGGGAATGAAAAACTGTTTTTT. It codes for CASSPELMGGNEKLFF. The chain has TRBV5-1 and TRBJ1-4; a possible D gene is TRBD1 (5 bases). The CDR3 is 16 residues long. The germline gives CDR1 SGHRS, CDR2 YFSETQ. Deletions cut 4 bases from V and 5 bases from J, with 18 bases between.

The chain uses TRBV18 and TRBJ1-5; perhaps TRBD1 as D (5 bases). Per germline, CDR1 KGHSH and CDR2 LQKENI. The CDR3 loop spans 14 amino acids. V was pared by 3 bases and J by 4 bases, with 10 bases between. CDR3 bases: TGTGCCAGCTCACCCAGGGTGGGGAATCAGCCCCAGCATTTT. Amino acid sequence: CASSPRVGNQPQHF.

The chain carries TRBV6-5 and TRBJ1-5, with TRBD1 identical over 7 bases. The CDR3 has 16 residues. Per the germline V gene, CDR1 is MNHEY and CDR2 is SVGAGI. Losses at the gene ends were 1 base for V and 7 bases for J; bases not matched to a gene: 10. For the CDR3, the DNA is TGTGCCAGCAGTTACTGGGATCCCAGGGGGGTACAGCCCCAGCATTTT. Translated: CASSYWDPRGVQPQHF.

V is TRBV29-1 and J is TRBJ1-1; D possibly corresponds to TRBD1 (6 bases). Germline V gene sequence: CDR1 SQVTM, CDR2 ANQGSEA. Trimming removed 7 bases at V and 5 bases at J, with 14 bases between. The CDR3 runs to 12 residues. DNA for the CDR3: TGCAGCGGACAAGGGAGGGGGACTGAAGCTTTCTTT. Translation gives CSGQGRGTEAFF.

The chain uses TRBV2 and TRBJ1-2; D might be TRBD1 (5 bases). With 3 bases removed from V and 7 bases from J, the gap between germline ends came to 12 bases. The CDR3 loop spans 13 amino acids. Germline values: CDR1 SNHLY, CDR2 FYNNEI. The CDR3 protein is CASSEFQGSGYTF. As DNA, the CDR3 is TGTGCCAGCAGTGAGTTCCAGGGAAGTGGCTACACCTTC. The full variable domain, rest sourced from reference TRBV2 and TRBJ1-2, is EPEVTQTPSHQVTQMGQEVILRCVPISNHLYFYWYRQILGQKVEFLVSFYNNEISEKSEIFDDQFSVERPDGSNFTLKIRSTKLEDSAMYFCASSEFQGSGYTFGSGTRLTVV.

The V and J genes are TRBV15 and TRBJ2-3, with a tentative D call TRBD2 (6 bases). With 0 bases removed from V and 2 bases from J, the gap between germline ends came to 21 bases. CDR3 size: 19 residues. The germline gives CDR1 LNHNV, CDR2 YYDKDF (reference sequence). The CDR3 loop is CATSRDGAGWGGNTDTQYF. The CDR3 bases are TGTGCCACCAGCAGAGATGGGGCGGGGTGGGGCGGCAACACAGATACGCAGTATTTT.

This rearrangement joins TRBV6-5 to TRBJ2-5, with D unclear. The CDR3 runs to 16 residues. CDR1 is MNHEY, CDR2 SVGAGI, per germline. V shed 0 bases and J shed 1 base, with 12 bases lying between them. CDR3 bases: TGTGCCAGCAGTTACTCCAGGAATCTCGTCCAAGAGACCCAGTACTTC. As protein: CASSYSRNLVQETQYF.

V is TRBV19 and J is TRBJ1-4; D unclear. V was clipped by 5 bases and J by 0 bases, with 10 bases between them. Germline-derived CDR1 and CDR2 are LNHDA and SQIVND (reference sequence). The CDR3 extends over 15 amino acids. CDR3 in amino acids: CASSDDFATNEKLFF. The CDR3 region has the DNA TGTGCCAGTAGTGACGACTTTGCAACTAATGAAAAACTGTTTTTT.

This clone was detected once. J is TRBJ2-5 and V is TRBV29-1; 10 bases match TRBD2. Germline CDR1 SQVTM, CDR2 ANQGSEA. This CDR3 comprises 16 residues. V was pared by 0 bases and J by 1 base, with 5 bases of the junction left unmatched. The CDR3 bases are TGCAGCGTTGAAGACCTAGCGGGGGACATCCAAGAGACCCAGTACTTC. It encodes CSVEDLAGDIQETQYF.

J is TRBJ2-5 and V is TRBV5-1, with 8 bases lining up with TRBD2. This CDR3 has 21 amino acids. Per the germline V gene, CDR1 is SGHRS and CDR2 is YFSETQ. Unmatched junction bases numbered 22, after V lost 2 bases and J lost 1 base. CDR3 nucleotides: TGCGCCAGCAGCTTACCGGCCAGCGGGACTAGTCTTAAGGATCCCCAAGAGACCCAGTACTTC. Protein product: CASSLPASGTSLKDPQETQYF.

CDR3 bases: TGCGCCAGCAGCCAAGTGGGGGGGGGCAGGGACGGAGGAAACACCATATATTTT. Protein sequence: CASSQVGGGRDGGNTIYF. This sequence joins TRBV4-1 and TRBJ1-3; D perhaps matches TRBD1 (6 bases). The V end lost 1 base, the J end lost 4 bases, and 20 bases lay between the germline ends. Germline CDR1 and CDR2: MGHRA and YSYEKL. The CDR3 runs 18 residues.

This clone was seen a few times. V and J are TRBV5-1 and TRBJ1-1; tentatively, D is TRBD1 (5 bases). The CDR3 has 14 residues. The V end was cut by 2 bases, the J end by 1 base, with 9 bases between. Germline CDR1 is SGHRS and CDR2 is YFSETQ. The CDR3 is CASSFNRRNTEAFF. In DNA, the CDR3 is TGCGCCAGCAGCTTCAACAGGAGGAACACTGAAGCTTTCTTT.

The chain joins TRBV6-5 to TRBJ1-5; D is uncertain. V dropped 7 bases and J dropped 11 bases, with 18 bases sitting between them. Per the germline V gene, CDR1 is MNHEY and CDR2 is SVGAGI. The CDR3 runs to 13 residues. CDR3 in amino acids: CASNSYPQSAQHF. For the CDR3, the DNA is TGTGCCAGCAATAGTTACCCCCAATCGGCCCAGCATTTT.

The V and J genes are TRBV5-6 and TRBJ1-1, with TRBD1 matching 8 bases. Germline V gene lookup returns CDR1 SGHDT and CDR2 YYEEEE. The CDR3 spans 15 residues. Trimming at V came to 2 bases and at J to 4 bases, leaving 7 bases not matched to a gene. The CDR3 spells CASSLRSTGVTEAFF. As DNA, the CDR3 is TGTGCCAGCAGCTTACGCTCGACAGGGGTCACTGAAGCTTTCTTT. Full variable domain (outside the CDR3, taken from reference TRBV5-6 and TRBJ1-1): DAGVTQSPTHLIKTRGQQVTLRCSPKSGHDTVSWYQQALGQGPQFIFQYYEEEERQRGNFPDRFSGHQFPNYSSELNVNALLLGDSALYLCASSLRSTGVTEAFFGQGTRLTVV.

The chain has TRBV10-2 and TRBJ1-3; D is perhaps TRBD1 (5 bases). CDR1 is WSHSY and CDR2 is SAAADI in the germline V gene. The V end lost 5 bases, the J end lost 0 bases, and 17 bases lay between the germline ends. The CDR3 length is 17 residues. In DNA, the CDR3 is TGCGCCAGCAGTCGATCCCCTGGGGGGTACTCTGGAAACACCATATATTTT. Its translation: CASSRSPGGYSGNTIYF.

This clone came up once. The CDR3 protein is CSVAQLQSSGEQYF. The CDR3 nucleotides read TGCAGCGTTGCCCAACTTCAGAGCTCGGGCGAGCAGTACTTC. The chain has TRBV29-1 and TRBJ2-7; D unclear. The CDR3 loop spans 14 amino acids. Between the trimmed V and J ends, which lost 4 bases and 6 bases, there was a span of 19 bases. Per the germline V gene, CDR1 is SQVTM and CDR2 is ANQGSEA.

The chain combines TRBV5-6 with TRBJ2-7; 11 nucleotides match TRBD1. Trimming cost V 0 bases and J 1 base; bases outside gene matches: 0. From germline, CDR1 is SGHDT and CDR2 YYEEEE. The CDR3 spans 15 residues. The DNA for the CDR3 is TGTGCCAGCAGCTTGGGGGACAGGGGGTCCTACGAGCAGTACTTC. Translated: CASSLGDRGSYEQYF.

The gene calls are TRBV19 and TRBJ1-2, with D perhaps matching TRBD1 (5 bases). Germline CDR1 is LNHDA and CDR2 is SQIVND (reference sequence). The CDR3 spans 13 residues. Trimming stripped 5 bases from V and 4 bases from J, with 11 bases between. In nucleotides, the CDR3 is TGTGCCAGTAGTCCCGACAGCTTCTATGGCTACACCTTC. Protein sequence: CASSPDSFYGYTF.

The rearrangement joins TRBV27 to TRBJ1-5; the D gene is possibly TRBD1 (5 bases). Germline loops: CDR1 MNHEY, CDR2 SMNVEV (reference sequence). V lost 4 bases and J 0 bases, leaving 7 bases between the germline ends. The CDR3 spans 14 residues. CDR3 bases: TGTGCCAGCAGTTCGACAGTTAGCAATCAGCCCCAGCATTTT. It codes for CASSSTVSNQPQHF.

V usage is TRBV7-9 and J usage is TRBJ2-7, with TRBD2 identical over 14 bases. In germline, CDR1 is SEHNR, CDR2 FQNEAQ (reference sequence). The CDR3 consists of 15 residues. V lost 5 bases and J lost 5; bases outside the gene matches: 5. CDR3: CASSVTSGGVDEQYF. Written as DNA, the CDR3 is TGTGCCAGCAGCGTGACTAGCGGGGGGGTCGACGAGCAGTACTTC.

This chain links TRBV27 with TRBJ2-1, with 9 bases matching TRBD2. The CDR3 consists of 15 residues. V shed 6 bases and J 4 bases; nucleotides not matched to a gene: 7. Germline V gene sequence: CDR1 MNHEY, CDR2 SMNVEV (reference sequence). As DNA, the CDR3 is TGTGCCAGCAGAATTAGCGGGAGCTTTTACAATGAGCAGTTCTTC. Translating it yields CASRISGSFYNEQFF.

The rearrangement uses TRBV28 and TRBJ1-2; D not certain. Germline CDR1 is MDHEN and CDR2 is SYDVKM. The CDR3 runs 12 residues. Trimming took off 2 bases at V and 6 bases at J, with 7 bases between the two ends. The CDR3 nucleotides are TGTGCCAGCAGTTTACCTCTTGATGGCTACACCTTC. Amino acid sequence: CASSLPLDGYTF.

This chain joins TRBV14 and TRBJ2-1; the match to TRBD2 covers 7 bases. Germline trimming cut 5 bases from V and 7 bases from J; bases unmatched to any gene: 11. The CDR3 runs 15 residues. The germline CDR1 and CDR2 sequences are SGHDN and FVKESK. The CDR3 loop is CASSFFGGSENEQFF. Here the CDR3 DNA reads TGTGCCAGCAGCTTTTTTGGCGGGAGCGAGAATGAGCAGTTCTTC.

In its sample, this clone was seen once. The chain combines TRBV5-5 with TRBJ2-7, with D hard to call. The CDR3 is made up of 12 amino acids. Trimming stripped 0 bases from V and 4 bases from J, with 5 bases between. Germline CDR1 reads SGHKS; CDR2 reads YYEKEE (reference sequence). Here the CDR3 reads CASSLVQYEQYF. For the CDR3, the DNA is TGTGCCAGCAGCTTGGTGCAGTACGAGCAGTACTTC.

The chain joins TRBV15 to TRBJ2-5; TRBD2 aligns across 7 bases. The V gene end was trimmed by 3 bases and the J gene end by 1 base; junction bases not matched to a gene: 2. Germline V gene lookup returns CDR1 LNHNV and CDR2 YYDKDF (reference sequence). The CDR3 is 14 amino acids. The CDR3 region is CATSRGGSQETQYF. CDR3 coding DNA: TGTGCCACCAGCAGGGGGGGGTCCCAAGAGACCCAGTACTTC.

A single count supports this clone. CDR3: CASSVGSGWDEQFF. In DNA form, the CDR3 reads TGTGCCAGCAGCGTAGGGAGTGGGTGGGATGAGCAGTTCTTC. The chain recombines TRBV9 with TRBJ2-1; D remains ambiguous. The CDR3 spans 14 residues. Trimming left V 0 bases short and J 8 bases short, with 12 bases between. Germline V CDR1 and CDR2: SGDLS, YYNGEE.

The chain has TRBV28 and TRBJ2-7, with D maybe TRBD2 (5 bases). The V end lost 3 bases, the J end lost 2 bases, and 11 bases lay between the germline ends. There are 14 residues in the CDR3. Looked up from germline, CDR1 is MDHEN and CDR2 is SYDVKM. Here the CDR3 DNA reads TGTGCCAGCAGTTTCGGCAGCGGAGCCTACGAGCAGTACTTC. Amino acid sequence: CASSFGSGAYEQYF.